The 20 T cell receptor beta chains in this list originate from one sample, sequenced in a study of T cells after yellow fever vaccination. TCRdb reanalysed the 5' RACE reads using MiXCR and keeps one entry per CDR3 protein. The table includes hundreds of thousands of distinct CDR3 sequences, less than 9.5% detected once. The input for sequencing was PBMCs, taken more than 35 days after the first yellow fever vaccination. The receptor source for this set is a man in his late teens or twenties who received the YFV17D yellow fever vaccine.

The V and J genes are TRBV6-1 and TRBJ2-7, with D uncertain. From germline, CDR1 is MNHNS and CDR2 SASEGT. Between the trimmed V and J ends, which lost 0 bases and 1 base, there was a span of 7 bases. The CDR3 totals 14 residues. The CDR3: CASSEAGGSYEQYV. In DNA form, the CDR3 reads TGTGCCAGCAGTGAAGCGGGCGGATCCTACGAGCAGTACGTC.

This clonotype was seen repeatedly, ten times or more. The chain combines TRBV5-1 with TRBJ2-2; 8 bases are a match to TRBD1. V lost 4 bases and J lost 6; bases outside the gene matches: 2. This CDR3 is built from 13 residues. CDR1 and CDR2 (germline): SGHRS, YFSETQ. CDR3: CASSRQGSGELFF. The CDR3 DNA reads as TGCGCCAGCAGCCGACAGGGGTCCGGGGAGCTGTTTTTT.

This clonotype showed up just a few times. This sequence joins TRBV7-6 and TRBJ2-7; weak D call: TRBD2 (6 bases). This CDR3 has 14 residues. Germline lookup yields CDR1 SGHVS and CDR2 FNYEAQ. V lost 0 bases, J lost 1 base, and 7 bases lay in between. CDR3 nucleotides: TGTGCCAGCAGCTTAGCCGGGACTTCCTACGAGCAGTACTTC. It translates to CASSLAGTSYEQYF. The variable domain in full, with the rest retrieved from reference TRBV7-6 and TRBJ2-7, is GAGVSQSPRYKVTKRGQDVALRCDPISGHVSLYWYRQALGQGPEFLTYFNYEAQQDKSGLPNDRFSAERPEGSISTLTIQRTEQRDSAMYRCASSLAGTSYEQYFGPGTRLTVT.

The CDR3 nucleotides read TGCAGCGTGGGCGGCGGAGCGCGAGGGGACACTGAAGCTTTCTTT. Translation gives CSVGGGARGDTEAFF. V and J are TRBV29-1 and TRBJ1-1, with D possibly TRBD1 on 5 matching bases. CDR1 and CDR2 (germline): SQVTM, ANQGSEA. This CDR3 is built from 15 residues. The V gene lost 6 bases and the J gene lost 3 bases, with 20 bases spanning the gap.

The rearrangement uses TRBV7-2 and TRBJ1-1; TRBD1 matches at 7 bases. This CDR3 is built from 13 residues. CDR1 and CDR2 from the germline V gene are SGHTA and FQGNSA. V gave up 3 bases and J gave up 3 bases; unmatched junction bases: 1. CDR3 coding DNA: TGTGCCAGCAGCTTCGGGACAGACACTGAAGCTTTCTTT. It yields the protein CASSFGTDTEAFF.

The J gene is TRBJ1-4, the V gene TRBV20-1; D is ambiguous. From germline, CDR1 is DFQATT and CDR2 SNEGSKA (reference sequence). The CDR3 runs to 13 residues. Trimming took 5 bases from V and 7 from J, leaving 14 bases between them. The CDR3 coding sequence is TGCAGTGCTCACCGATCGGGGAGTGAAAAACTGTTTTTT. Protein product: CSAHRSGSEKLFF.

This chain uses TRBV24-1 with TRBJ2-5; possibly TRBD1 or TRBD2 for D (5 bases each). Trimming stripped 4 bases from V and 5 bases from J, with 10 bases between. The germline V gene encodes CDR1 KGHDR and CDR2 SFDVKD. The CDR3 contains 13 residues. As DNA, the CDR3 is TGTGCCACCAGTGACGGGGCGGAGGAGACCCAGTACTTC. This encodes CATSDGAEETQYF.

This clonotype turned up a few times. The V and J genes are TRBV11-2 and TRBJ1-5, with TRBD1 as a possible D gene (5 bases). Per the germline V gene, CDR1 is SGHAT and CDR2 is FQNNGV. This CDR3 has 16 residues. V lost 4 bases, J lost 5 bases, and 18 bases lay in between. The CDR3 sequence: CASSSHARDGHQPQHF. In nucleotides, the CDR3 is TGTGCCAGCAGCTCGCATGCCCGGGACGGCCATCAGCCCCAGCATTTT.

This clonotype has just a few counts. This chain links TRBV5-6 with TRBJ2-1; TRBD2 aligns across 9 bases. CDR1 SGHDT and CDR2 YYEEEE come from the germline V gene. CDR3 length: 17 residues. V lost 6 bases and J lost 2; bases outside the gene matches: 12. CDR3 sequence (DNA): TGTGCCAGCACTCCTGGCCTAGCGGGGCTCGCCTACAATGAGCAGTTCTTC. Residues: CASTPGLAGLAYNEQFF.

This clonotype has a handful of counts. V gene TRBV18 combines with J gene TRBJ1-1; D is unclear. The CDR3 runs to 13 residues. Trimming left V 6 bases short and J 0 bases short, with 8 bases between. Per the germline V gene, CDR1 is KGHSH and CDR2 is LQKENI. The CDR3 nucleotides are TGTGCCAGCTCTTGGTACCTGAACACTGAAGCTTTCTTT. Its protein is CASSWYLNTEAFF.

The gene calls are TRBV5-1 and TRBJ1-6; 9 bases align to TRBD1. The CDR3 runs to 15 residues. V was clipped by 2 bases and J by 6 bases; unmatched bases: 3. From germline, CDR1 is SGHRS and CDR2 YFSETQ. The CDR3 region is CASSFRQGVNSPLHF. DNA of the CDR3: TGCGCCAGCAGCTTCAGACAGGGGGTTAATTCACCCCTCCACTTT.

This clonotype was seen a handful of times. One end of the junction fails to match germline, which may point to a read error. The chain is built from TRBV20-1 and TRBJ1-5, with no clear D. The CDR3 is made up of 12 amino acids. The germline V gene has CDR1 DFQATT and CDR2 SNEGSKA (reference sequence). CDR3 nucleotide sequence: TGCAGTGCAAGAGGGCTCAGCCAGCCCCAGCATTTT. Amino acid sequence: CSARGLSQPQHF.

This rearrangement joins TRBV7-8 to TRBJ2-7; 9 positions match TRBD2. The germline CDR1 and CDR2 sequences are SGHVS and FQNEAQ. The trim removed 5 bases at V and 3 bases at J, leaving 11 bases unmatched. CDR3 size: 16 residues. CDR3 nucleotide sequence: TGTGCCAGCAGCCAAAGACCAGCGGGGGGCCTCTACGAGCAGTACTTC. As protein: CASSQRPAGGLYEQYF.

The chain has TRBV7-2 and TRBJ2-5; D not resolved. V was pared by 5 bases and J by 5 bases, with 12 bases between. Germline values: CDR1 SGHTA, CDR2 FQGNSA. The CDR3 has 13 residues. The CDR3 here is CASSPTARETQYF. The CDR3 bases are TGTGCCAGCAGCCCCACGGCCAGGGAGACCCAGTACTTC.

This clonotype has more than one count but fewer than ten. V gene TRBV4-3 combines with J gene TRBJ1-5; D ambiguous. V lost 4 bases and J 4 bases, leaving 14 bases between the germline ends. The CDR3 is 15 amino acids. Germline loops: CDR1 LGHNA, CDR2 YSLEER. The DNA of the CDR3 is TGCGCCAGCAGCCCTGGGGTCGAGCGGAATCAGCCCCAGCATTTT. Translated: CASSPGVERNQPQHF.

The chain employs TRBV3-1 and TRBJ1-4; 8 bases map to TRBD1. The V gene's germline CDR1 is LGHDT and CDR2 YNNKEL (reference sequence). V lost 2 bases to trimming and J lost 8 bases; unmatched junction nucleotides: 7. This CDR3 spans 15 amino acids. CDR3 DNA: TGTGCCAGCAGCCAACCGACAGGGGATCGAGAAAAACTGTTTTTT. Translating it yields CASSQPTGDREKLFF.

In its sample, this clonotype was seen a few times. This rearrangement joins TRBV20-1 to TRBJ1-1; tentatively, D is TRBD1 (5 bases). Trimming removed 5 bases from V and 3 bases from J, with 13 bases in between. This CDR3 region has 13 residues. The V gene's germline CDR1 is DFQATT and CDR2 SNEGSKA (reference sequence). The CDR3 sequence: CSAEPAGHTEAFF. CDR3 sequence (DNA): TGCAGTGCTGAGCCCGCGGGGCACACTGAAGCTTTCTTT.

J is TRBJ2-3 and V is TRBV5-1; D is unclear. The germline gives CDR1 SGHRS, CDR2 YFSETQ. This CDR3 region has 15 residues. The V end was cut by 6 bases, the J end by 4 bases, with 18 bases between. This chain's CDR3 is CASTDPRIGSDTQYF. In DNA form, the CDR3 reads TGCGCCAGCACCGATCCTAGGATTGGTTCAGATACGCAGTATTTT.

V and J are TRBV19 and TRBJ2-1, with 9 bases identical to TRBD1. Per the germline V gene, CDR1 is LNHDA and CDR2 is SQIVND (reference sequence). V lost 2 bases to trimming and J lost 7 bases; unmatched junction nucleotides: 6. CDR3 length equals 15 residues. DNA for the CDR3: TGTGCCAGTAGTATAATAACAGGGGGCGGGAATGAGCAGTTCTTC. Its translation: CASSIITGGGNEQFF.

The V gene is TRBV5-1, the J gene TRBJ2-5; a weak D match, TRBD2 (5 bases). V dropped 4 bases and J dropped 2 bases, with 9 bases sitting between them. CDR1 and CDR2 from the germline V gene are SGHRS and YFSETQ. The CDR3 loop spans 13 amino acids. The CDR3 is CASSVDSQETQYF. CDR3 nucleotides: TGCGCCAGCAGCGTGGACTCGCAAGAGACCCAGTACTTC.